This TCR beta chain is drawn from a study of T cells after yellow fever vaccination. Background on the study: SMART-Seq v4 Ultra Low Input prepared the low-cell-number fractions. Findings of the study overall: One caveat is that FACS-sorted repertoires could contain abundant clonotypes contaminating from the bulk population. The secondary T-cell response peaked on day 5, not day 15, but was weaker.

Remarks on this clonotype: Its antigen is not identified.

Germline lookup yields CDR1 SGHVS and CDR2 FNYEAQ. CDR3 size: 15 residues. The V and J ends lost 1 base and 7 bases, in that order; junction bases with no gene match: 7. Production of TCR cDNA was by 5'RACE template switching, which also added a universal primer site and UMIs. TCRdb fed the 5' RACE reads into MiXCR, producing one record per CDR3 protein. The sample includes hundreds of thousands of distinct CDR3 sequences, less than 15% of them seen just once. This TCR derives from a man aged 30-40 years who received the YFV17D yellow fever vaccine. J is TRBJ2-7 and V is TRBV7-6; 10 bases align to TRBD2. The sequencing used PBMCs, collected on the day of the yellow fever booster vaccination. The CDR3 protein is CASSLGLAGVTEQYF. In DNA form, the CDR3 reads TGTGCCAGCAGCTTAGGGCTAGCGGGAGTTACGGAGCAGTACTTC.